The entry below describes one T cell receptor (beta chain). The entry originates in a study of T cell changes during pregnancy in multiple sclerosis. TCRdb's copy holds only in-frame clones and misses some; the assay was immunoSEQ multiplex PCR. The table shows about 50,000 clones, with about nine tenths occurring only once. V gave up 2 bases and J gave up 1 base; unmatched junction bases: 4. The CDR3 sequence is 15 residues long. CDR1 and CDR2 (germline): GTSNPN, SVGIG (reference sequence). This chain connects TRBV30 to TRBJ2-4, with 8 bases aligning to TRBD1. The receptor's source is a female donor with multiple sclerosis, enrolled in a pregnancy study. This specimen was CD4+ T cells from peripheral blood mononuclear cells, taken in the second trimester of pregnancy. CDR3 DNA: TGTGCCTGGAGTAGCAACAGGGGGGCCAAAAACATTCAGTACTTC. Protein: CAWSSNRGAKNIQYF.